This T cell receptor beta chain came from a study of T cell responses to AZD1222 COVID-19 vaccine. The CDR3 consists of 15 residues. Trimming at V came to 3 bases and at J to 7 bases, leaving 7 bases not matched to a gene. From germline, CDR1 is SGHTS and CDR2 YDEGEE. On this clone: Its antigen is undetermined.

Findings of the study overall: Breadth and depth of Spike-specific TCRs rose after two AZD1222 doses. Every sample of the repertoires postdated the peak T cell response. Unmutated variant regions are reportedly targeted by nearly half of spike-specific TCRs.

Libraries were prepared by immunoSEQ multiplex PCR; TCRdb keeps only in-frame clonotypes and omits some of them. The data hold roughly 81,000 clones, with approximately 88% observed a single time. The genes are TRBV5-8 and TRBJ2-1; 10 nucleotides align to TRBD1. The origin of this receptor is an adult in good health. The sample here was peripheral blood, taken on day 0 of AZD1222 vaccination. CDR3 region: CASSSGTGVLNEQFF. DNA for the CDR3: TGTGCCAGCAGCTCCGGGACAGGGGTTCTAAATGAGCAGTTCTTC.